Listed below are T cell receptor beta chains from one sample, sequenced in a study of graft-versus-host responses after intestinal transplantation. Assay: immunoSEQ multiplex PCR; the TCRdb copy retains only in-frame clones and omits some. The profile shows some 140,000 clones, more than 80% of them singletons. These receptors have no identified antigens. Specimen: unstimulated CD4+ T cells sorted from spleen or lymph node cells, collected before intestinal transplant. Source of these receptors: a human donor who received an intestinal transplant. The CDR3 runs from the conserved cysteine through the conserved F or W. D genes are given only for firm matches. Size is omitted from some rows. Given values are once, few, many or a class for expanded clones.

clone_size | d_call | j_call | v_call | cdr3_aa | cdr3_nt
. | . | TRBJ1-1 | TRBV7-3 | CASSLRGPSTEAFF | TGTGCCAGCAGCTTAAGGGGCCCCTCCACTGAAGCTTTCTTT
. | . | TRBJ1-1 | TRBV27 | CASGGRNTEAFF | TGTGCCAGCGGCGGACGGAACACTGAAGCTTTCTTT
. | TRBD1 | TRBJ1-5 | TRBV2 | CASSPTGADQPQHF | TGTGCCAGCAGCCCTACAGGGGCTGATCAGCCCCAGCATTTT
. | . | TRBJ1-1 | TRBV11-3 | CASSLAQGIEAFF | TGTGCCAGCAGCTTAGCACAGGGTATTGAAGCTTTCTTT
. | TRBD1 | TRBJ1-6 | TRBV5-4 | CASSLTGTGLSPLHF | TGTGCCAGCAGCTTGACCGGGACAGGGTTATCACCCCTCCACTTT
once | . | TRBJ1-6 | TRBV27 | CASSSLKGSPLHF | TGTGCCAGCAGTTCATTGAAGGGTTCACCCCTCCACTTT
. | . | TRBJ2-1 | TRBV4-2 | CASSQEGVLEQFF | TGTGCCAGCAGCCAAGAAGGGGTATTAGAGCAGTTCTTC
. | . | TRBJ1-1 | TRBV7-8 | CASSLVGRGRKNTEAFF | TGTGCCAGCAGCTTAGTAGGCAGGGGCCGAAAGAACACTGAAGCTTTCTTT
. | TRBD1 | TRBJ2-5 | TRBV7-6 | CASKHRGQETQYF | TGTGCCAGCAAGCACAGGGGGCAAGAGACCCAGTACTTC
. | TRBD2 | TRBJ2-1 | TRBV7-7 | CASSQGLATYNEQFF | TGTGCCAGCAGCCAGGGACTAGCCACCTACAATGAGCAGTTCTTC
. | . | TRBJ1-2 | TRBV5-8 | CASSLTGRTNYGYTF | TGTGCCAGCAGCCTAACAGGGAGAACTAACTATGGCTACACCTTC
. | TRBD2 | TRBJ2-5 | TRBV7-9 | CASSFRTGGTQYF | TGTGCCAGCAGCTTCCGGACGGGAGGGACCCAGTACTTC
. | . | TRBJ2-1 | TRBV10-3 | CAIRGTDAVSEQFF | TGTGCCATCAGAGGGACGGACGCGGTTTCGGAGCAGTTCTTC
. | TRBD1 | TRBJ1-5 | TRBV5-1 | CASSLDPGGYQPQHF | TGCGCCAGCAGCTTGGACCCAGGGGGGTATCAGCCCCAGCATTTT
. | . | TRBJ1-1 | TRBV4-1 | CASSQGGTGTEAFF | TGCGCCAGCAGCCAAGGGGGTACAGGCACTGAAGCTTTCTTT
. | . | TRBJ2-3 | TRBV27 | CASSLHDGLGGDTQYF | TGTGCCAGCAGTTTACACGATGGGCTCGGGGGAGATACGCAGTATTTT
once | TRBD1 | TRBJ1-6 | TRBV5-1 | CASSLQGALNSPLHF | TGCGCCAGCAGCTTACAGGGGGCTTTAAATTCACCCCTCCACTTT
. | . | TRBJ1-1 | TRBV30 | CARVRAGDTEAFF | TGTGCCCGAGTGCGGGCGGGGGACACTGAAGCCTTCTTT
. | . | TRBJ1-2 | TRBV6-1 | CASSSNYTF | TGTGCCAGCAGTTCCAACTACACCTTC
. | . | TRBJ2-1 | TRBV7-9 | CASSRYTGLNEQFF | TGTGCCAGCAGCCGATATACAGGGTTGAATGAGCAGTTCTTC
. | . | TRBJ1-2 | TRBV7-9 | CASSRDKYFYGYTF | TGTGCCAGCAGCCGGGACAAATATTTTTATGGCTACACCTTC
once | . | TRBJ2-7 | TRBV5-6 | CASSLGTALYEQYF | TGTGCCAGCAGCTTGGGGACCGCACTATACGAGCAGTACTTC
. | TRBD1 | TRBJ1-6 | TRBV5-8 | CASSTQGVSSSPLHF | TGTGCCAGCAGCACCCAGGGGGTTAGTAGTTCACCCCTCCACTTT
. | TRBD2 | TRBJ2-1 | TRBV5-6 | CASSAGLALYNEQFF | TGTGCCAGCAGCGCGGGACTAGCTTTGTACAATGAGCAGTTCTTC
. | . | TRBJ1-2 | TRBV5-1 | CASSPSGGQGGYTF | TGCGCCAGCAGCCCAAGTGGGGGGCAGGGTGGCTACACCTTC
. | . | TRBJ2-2 | TRBV6-1 | CASSGQGLTGELFF | TGTGCCAGCAGTGGGCAGGGGCTGACCGGGGAGCTGTTTTTT
. | . | TRBJ2-3 | TRBV6-6 | CASSRGRRTDTQYF | TGTGCCAGCAGTCGGGGGAGACGCACAGATACGCAGTATTTT
. | TRBD2 | TRBJ2-3 | TRBV7-9 | CASSLAGGSDTQYF | TGTGCCAGCAGCTTGGCGGGGGGTTCAGATACGCAGTATTTT
. | . | TRBJ2-5 | TRBV20-1 | CSATGRETQYF | TGCAGTGCTACCGGACGCGAGACCCAGTACTTC
. | . | TRBJ2-5 | TRBV5-4 | CARDPTLTPETQYF | TGTGCCAGAGACCCCACCCTAACTCCGGAGACCCAGTACTTC
few | TRBD1 | TRBJ1-1 | TRBV19 | CASSRTEGAYTEAFF | TGTGCCAGTAGCCGGACCGAGGGGGCCTACACTGAAGCTTTCTTT
. | . | TRBJ2-1 | TRBV5-4 | CASSLRSYNEQFF | TGTGCCAGCAGCTTGAGGTCCTACAATGAGCAGTTCTTC
. | . | TRBJ2-7 | TRBV9 | CASSVGTQPSYEQYF | TGTGCCAGCAGCGTAGGGACCCAGCCATCCTACGAGCAGTACTTC
. | . | TRBJ1-1 | TRBV5-1 | CASSLWRGAEAFF | TGCGCCAGCAGCTTATGGAGGGGGGCGGAAGCTTTCTTT
. | TRBD1 | TRBJ1-5 | TRBV6-6 | CASSRRTGDGQPQHF | TGTGCCAGCAGCCGAAGGACAGGGGATGGTCAGCCCCAGCATTTT
. | . | TRBJ2-3 | TRBV7-3 | CASSLLGSTDTQYF | TGTGCCAGCAGCTTACTAGGTAGCACAGATACGCAGTATTTT
. | . | TRBJ2-3 | TRBV9 | CASSDLDPDTQYF | TGTGCCAGCAGCGACCTCGACCCGGATACGCAGTATTTT
. | . | TRBJ2-7 | TRBV7-3 | CASSLRLGSPYEQYF | TGTGCCAGCAGCTTAAGGCTGGGCAGCCCCTACGAGCAGTACTTC
. | . | TRBJ2-5 | TRBV6-1 | CASLPWGVWETQYF | TGTGCCAGCCTCCCATGGGGCGTGTGGGAGACCCAGTACTTC
. | . | TRBJ1-2 | TRBV2 | CASRDNSYGYTF | TGTGCCAGCCGGGACAATTCCTATGGCTACACCTTC
once | . | TRBJ2-1 | TRBV7-9 | CASSLGDVRYNEQFF | TGTGCCAGCAGCTTAGGGGACGTTCGGTACAATGAGCAGTTCTTC
. | TRBD2 | TRBJ2-3 | TRBV2 | CASRSHGRGATDTQYF | TGTGCCAGCCGCTCCCATGGGCGGGGGGCCACAGATACGCAGTATTTT
once | . | TRBJ2-3 | TRBV5-6 | CASSLGDTQYF | TGTGCCAGCAGCTTGGGGGATACGCAGTATTTT
. | . | TRBJ1-6 | TRBV11-2 | CASTRHYQGSPLHF | TGTGCCAGCACCCGACACTATCAGGGTTCACCCCTCCACTTT
. | . | TRBJ2-1 | TRBV5-1 | CASSLRVRAQADHNEQFF | TGCGCCAGCAGCTTGAGGGTCAGGGCGCAGGCCGATCACAATGAGCAGTTCTTC
. | TRBD2 | TRBJ2-5 | TRBV10-3 | CAISGGGETQYF | TGTGCCATCAGTGGGGGGGGAGAGACCCAGTACTTC
. | . | TRBJ1-1 | TRBV19 | CASTGGRNTEAFF | TGTGCCAGTACGGGGGGACGGAACACTGAAGCTTTCTTT
once | . | TRBJ2-3 | TRBV5-1 | CASSYVGYGAADTQYF | TGCGCCAGCAGCTACGTTGGGTATGGGGCAGCAGATACGCAGTATTTT
. | TRBD2 | TRBJ2-5 | TRBV4-1 | CASSQVGSTGGRNF | TGCGCCAGCAGCCAAGTGGGCTCTACGGGGGGACGGAACTTC
. | TRBD1 | TRBJ1-4 | TRBV9 | CASSGQGLYNEKLFF | TGTGCCAGCAGCGGACAGGGTTTATATAATGAAAAACTGTTTTTT
. | . | TRBJ2-1 | TRBV15 | CATSRNRVVDNEQFF | TGTGCCACCAGCAGAAACAGGGTGGTAGACAATGAGCAGTTCTTC
. | TRBD1 | TRBJ2-2 | TRBV7-9 | CASSLQGALGGELFF | TGTGCCAGCAGCCTACAGGGGGCGTTAGGCGGGGAGCTGTTTTTT
. | TRBD1 | TRBJ1-3 | TRBV12-5 | CASGLQISGTGTGNTIYF | TGTGCTAGTGGTTTGCAAATTTCCGGGACAGGGACTGGAAACACCATATATTTT
. | . | TRBJ2-7 | TRBV11-3 | CASSLEVKGEQYF | TGTGCCAGCAGCTTAGAAGTGAAGGGAGAGCAGTACTTC